This TCR beta chain was recovered during a study of CD8+CD57+ T cells in acquired aplastic anemia. Turning to the study itself: The sorted CD4+ and CD8+ cells yielded an average roughly 3 ug of DNA.

TCR beta VDJ and CDR3 were profiled, and genomic DNA was the template. Via MiXCR, TCRdb re-called the reads, giving one row per CDR3 protein. The top ten hold 3% to 4.5% of the sample, which has 400,000 to 450,000 distinct CDR3 sequences, about two thirds seen once. CDR1 is MNHEY and CDR2 is SVGEGT in the germline V gene. V was clipped by 6 bases and J by 6 bases, with 15 bases between them. The CDR3 sequence is 14 residues long. This clonotype was detected many times. This sequence was found in a human donor in good health, serving as a control. The sequenced sample consisted of sorted CD4+, CD8+, or CD8+CD57+ T cells (not recorded which) from PBMCs. The genes are TRBV6-2 or TRBV6-3 and TRBJ1-5; D is perhaps TRBD1 (6 bases). CDR3 DNA sequence: TGTGCCAGCAGGTTACAGGGAAACGCTCAGCCCCAGCATTTT. Encoded protein: CASRLQGNAQPQHF.